This is a list of T cell receptor beta chains from one sample in a study of blood T cell repertoires in COVID-19. The repertoire was sequenced with immunoSEQ multiplex PCR; TCRdb's copy has only in-frame clones and lacks some. Among about 330,000 clones, 88% were seen once, and the ten largest hold 4%. What was sequenced was peripheral blood. Receptors were obtained from a woman in her fifties or sixties with active or convalescent COVID-19. Both conserved end residues are part of each CDR3. The D gene is left open where the match is weak. Size is omitted from some rows. Given values are once, few, many or a class for expanded clones.

NA,TRBV11-2,TRBJ2-1,NA,TGTGCCAGCAGCTTAACTAGTGAGCAGTTCTTC,CASSLTSEQFF
TRBD2,TRBV7-9,TRBJ2-3,once,TGTGCCAGCAGCTTAGGGCGGGGGTTTGATGGTCGCACAGATACGCAGTATTTT,CASSLGRGFDGRTDTQYF
TRBD1,TRBV2,TRBJ1-5,NA,TGTGCCACCGGGGGGACAGGGGGAGATCAGCCCCAGCATTTT,CATGGTGGDQPQHF
TRBD1,TRBV7-9,TRBJ2-7,NA,TGTGCCAGCAGCTCACCGGGACAGGGTTTGGGGGAGCAGTACTTC,CASSSPGQGLGEQYF
NA,TRBV30,TRBJ2-7,NA,TGTGCCTGGAGTCTTACAGGAGGGGAGCAGTACTTC,CAWSLTGGEQYF
NA,TRBV2,TRBJ2-7,NA,TGTGCCAGCAGTGAAGCGGCCTCCTACGAGCAGTACTTC,CASSEAASYEQYF
TRBD2,TRBV27,TRBJ2-7,NA,TGTGCCAGCAGTTTATCCCGGGGGGGGCAGCAGTACTTC,CASSLSRGGQQYF
NA,TRBV30,TRBJ2-5,NA,TGTGCCTGGAGTCCCGACATCCAAGAGACCCAGTACTTC,CAWSPDIQETQYF
NA,TRBV7-9,TRBJ1-1,NA,TGTGCCAGCAGCTTAGTGTCCGGACAGATTGAAGCTTTCTTT,CASSLVSGQIEAFF
NA,TRBV6-5,TRBJ2-7,NA,TGTGCCAGCAGTTACTCGGCCAGCTCCTACGAGCAGTACTTC,CASSYSASSYEQYF
TRBD2,TRBV28,TRBJ2-5,NA,TGTGCCAGCAGTGCCAGCGGGAGGGGAGAGACCCAGTACTTC,CASSASGRGETQYF
TRBD1,TRBV2,TRBJ1-1,NA,TGTGCCAGCGTATTATCCGGGACAGAAGCTTTAGGTGAAGCTTTCTTT,CASVLSGTEALGEAFF
NA,TRBV12-5,TRBJ2-1,NA,TGTGCTAGTGGTTTGGCGTTGGGGGGGCAGTTCTTC,CASGLALGGQFF
NA,TRBV30,TRBJ1-5,NA,TGTGCCTGGAGGGCCCTCAATCAGCCCCAGCATTTT,CAWRALNQPQHF
NA,TRBV7-8,TRBJ2-3,NA,TGTGCCAGCAGCTTCTGGGGACGACAGGTCACAGATACGCAGTATTTT,CASSFWGRQVTDTQYF
NA,TRBV7-2,TRBJ1-5,NA,TGTGCCAGCAGCTTTCCGGGAGGCAATCAGCCCCAGCATTTT,CASSFPGGNQPQHF
NA,TRBV7-8,TRBJ2-7,NA,TGTGCCAGCAGCCCATCCTTACTTTACGAGCAGTACTTC,CASSPSLLYEQYF